This T cell receptor (beta chain) derives from a study of CD8+ T cells in alopecia areata. Germline values: CDR1 SQVTM, CDR2 ANQGSEA. Trimming removed 5 bases from V and 1 base from J, with 6 bases in between. The CDR3 extends over 12 amino acids. Comment on this clone: Its antigen is not known.

Treatment defined: oral pan-JAK inhibitor, 5-10 mg twice daily. RNA, once extracted, was reverse transcribed into cDNA for use as the sequencing template. Produced via immunoSEQ multiplex PCR; TCRdb's table is partial and in-frame only. The sample consists of some 200,000 clones, under 60% of them appearing once. The study's findings and limits: The study found that many expanded lesional clones persisted in scalp and blood during tofacitinib.

This clonotype originated in a human donor with alopecia areata. V gene TRBV29-1 combines with J gene TRBJ2-4; D gene ambiguous. The sample was CD4+ T cells sorted from blood, taken at week 4, from a patient treated with tofacitinib. The CDR3 spells CSVSWAKNIQYF. CDR3 DNA: TGCAGCGTTTCCTGGGCCAAAAACATTCAGTACTTC.